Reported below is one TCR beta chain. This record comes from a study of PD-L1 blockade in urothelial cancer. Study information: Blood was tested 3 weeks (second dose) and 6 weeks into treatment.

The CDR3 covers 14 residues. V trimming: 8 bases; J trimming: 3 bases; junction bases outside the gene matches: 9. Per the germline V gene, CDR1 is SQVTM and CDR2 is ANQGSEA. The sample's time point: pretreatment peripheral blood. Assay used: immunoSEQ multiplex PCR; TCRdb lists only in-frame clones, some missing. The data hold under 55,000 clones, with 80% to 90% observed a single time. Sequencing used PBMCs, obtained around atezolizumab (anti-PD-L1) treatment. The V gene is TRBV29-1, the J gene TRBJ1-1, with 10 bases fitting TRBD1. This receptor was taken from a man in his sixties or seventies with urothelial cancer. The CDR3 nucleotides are TGCAGCTACCGTAGAGGGACAGGGGACACTGAAGCTTTCTTT. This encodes CSYRRGTGDTEAFF.